The clone carrying this T cell receptor (beta chain) was observed a single time. In germline, CDR1 is SQVTM, CDR2 ANQGSEA. This CDR3 has 13 residues. V lost 7 bases and J lost 1, with 13 bases in between. This record belongs to a study of blood T cell repertoires in COVID-19. Across the study: Sample material is recorded as cDNA or gDNA derived from T cells, B-cell-depleted T cells, or PBMCs.

Sequencing used immunoSEQ multiplex PCR; TCRdb keeps in-frame clones, though not all of them. Found here are 200,000 to 250,000 clones, approximately 85% of them singletons; the top ten hold approximately 8.1%. The sample consisted of peripheral blood. The sequence came from a woman in her fifties or sixties with active or convalescent COVID-19. This rearrangement joins TRBV29-1 to TRBJ1-1; D possibly corresponds to TRBD1 (5 bases). The CDR3 loop is CSGVTARNTEAFF. The CDR3 DNA is TGCAGCGGCGTGACAGCAAGGAACACTGAAGCTTTCTTT.